This TCR beta chain is drawn from a study of blood T cell repertoires in COVID-19. Whole-study context: Donors in the United States, Italy and Spain gave samples during acute or convalescent COVID-19. In each case, the material was cDNA or gDNA derived from T cells, B-cell-depleted T cells, or PBMCs.

In the study's own analysis: Estimation of nucleated cell counts was performed using reference gene primer amplification. Clones were sequenced by immunoSEQ multiplex PCR, and TCRdb holds only the in-frame ones, with some missing. The DNA was the basis for D and trimming; V, J and clone size are from that table. Of 300,000 or so clones in the sample, around 87% were seen once. In the case of this clone: Other DNA variants within this sample encode the same CDR3.

Germline V lookup: CDR1 MDHEN, CDR2 SYDVKM. The CDR3 has 12 amino acids. Trimming stripped 5 bases from V and 7 bases from J, with 9 bases between. The sample taken for sequencing was peripheral blood. The TCR was taken from a woman aged 45-60 years who had recovered from COVID-19. The V call is TRBV28, the J call TRBJ1-5; D gene ambiguous. The CDR3 DNA sequence: TGTGCCAGCAGTCCTCTACGCCAGCCCCAGCATTTT. This encodes CASSPLRQPQHF.